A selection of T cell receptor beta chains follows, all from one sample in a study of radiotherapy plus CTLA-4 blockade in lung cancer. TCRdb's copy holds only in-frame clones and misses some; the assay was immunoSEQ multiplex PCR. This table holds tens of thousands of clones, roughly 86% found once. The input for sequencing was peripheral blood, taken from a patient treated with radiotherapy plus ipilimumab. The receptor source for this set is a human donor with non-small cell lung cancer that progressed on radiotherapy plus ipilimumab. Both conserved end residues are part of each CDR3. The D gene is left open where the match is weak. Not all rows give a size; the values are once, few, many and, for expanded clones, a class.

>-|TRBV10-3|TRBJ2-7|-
CAITPSGPSLDEQYF
TGTGCCATCACCCCTTCCGGCCCTTCCTTGGACGAGCAGTACTTC
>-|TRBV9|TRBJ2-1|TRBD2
CASSGEAGGWNEQFF
TGTGCCAGCAGCGGGGAAGCGGGAGGGTGGAATGAGCAGTTCTTC
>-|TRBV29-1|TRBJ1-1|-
CSAEPGTAEAFF
TGCAGCGCTGAGCCAGGGACGGCTGAAGCTTTCTTT
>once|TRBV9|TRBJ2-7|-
CASSDRDYPWEQYF
TGTGCCAGCAGCGACAGGGACTACCCCTGGGAGCAGTACTTC
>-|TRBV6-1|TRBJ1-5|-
CASSEMQGRNQPQHF
TGTGCCAGCAGTGAAATGCAGGGTCGCAATCAGCCCCAGCATTTT
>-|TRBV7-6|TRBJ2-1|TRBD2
CASSLEGGGAPNEQFF
TGTGCCAGCAGCTTAGAGGGCGGGGGGGCCCCCAATGAGCAGTTCTTC
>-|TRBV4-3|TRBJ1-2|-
CASSFSPDRWTNYGYTF
TGCGCCAGCAGCTTTAGCCCAGACAGGTGGACTAACTATGGCTACACCTTC
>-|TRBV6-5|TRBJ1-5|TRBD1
CASSSGTGGGNQPQHF
TGTGCCAGCAGTTCCGGGACAGGGGGTGGCAATCAGCCCCAGCATTTT
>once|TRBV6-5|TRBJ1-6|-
CASSYKPLNSPLHF
TGTGCCAGCAGTTATAAACCCCTTAATTCACCCCTCCACTTT
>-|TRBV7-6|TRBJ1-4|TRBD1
CASSSTGGVNEKLFF
TGTGCCAGCAGCTCAACAGGGGGAGTTAATGAAAAACTGTTTTTT
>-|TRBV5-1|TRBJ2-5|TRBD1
CASSQQGAQETQYF
TGCGCCAGCAGCCAACAGGGGGCTCAAGAGACCCAGTACTTC
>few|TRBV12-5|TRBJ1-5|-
CASGLDGWPQHF
TGTGCTAGTGGTTTGGATGGGTGGCCCCAGCATTTT
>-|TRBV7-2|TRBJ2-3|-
CASSLLRHSTDTQYF
TGTGCCAGCAGCTTACTGCGTCACAGCACAGATACGCAGTATTTT
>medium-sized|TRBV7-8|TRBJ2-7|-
CASFTGSSYEQYF
TGTGCCAGTTTCACAGGGTCTTCGTACGAGCAGTACTTC
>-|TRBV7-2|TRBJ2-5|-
CASSLRTAALETQYF
TGTGCCAGCAGCCTAAGGACAGCGGCTTTGGAGACCCAGTACTTC
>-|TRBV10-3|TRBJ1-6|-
CAISESVGGSSPLHF
TGTGCCATCAGTGAGTCGGTGGGGGGCAGTTCACCCCTCCACTTT
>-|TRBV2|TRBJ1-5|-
CASSGDINQPQHF
TGTGCCAGCAGTGGGGACATCAATCAGCCCCAGCATTTT
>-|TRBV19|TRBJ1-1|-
CASSILGGLVVAFF
TGTGCCAGTAGTATCCTTGGGGGTTTGGTAGTAGCTTTCTTT
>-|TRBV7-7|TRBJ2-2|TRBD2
CASSSRTSGSGSGELFF
TGTGCTAGCAGCTCCAGGACTAGCGGGAGTGGTAGCGGGGAGCTGTTTTTT
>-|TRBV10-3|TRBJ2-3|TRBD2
CAITPSGAFTDTQYF
TGTGCCATCACCCCTAGCGGGGCGTTCACAGATACGCAGTATTTT
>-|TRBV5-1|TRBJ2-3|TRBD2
CASSSSGGATDTQYF
TGCGCCAGCAGCTCCAGCGGGGGGGCCACAGATACGCAGTATTTT
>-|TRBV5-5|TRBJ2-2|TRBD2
CATKPGTSFTGELFF
TGTGCCACCAAACCAGGGACTAGCTTTACCGGGGAGCTGTTTTTT
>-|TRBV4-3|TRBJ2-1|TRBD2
CASSQDEERGYYNEQFF
TGCGCCAGCAGCCAAGATGAAGAGCGGGGCTACTACAATGAGCAGTTCTTC
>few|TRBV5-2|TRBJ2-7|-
CASSFGQGASYEQYF
-
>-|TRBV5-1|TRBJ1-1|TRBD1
CASSPTRTGLMNTEAFF
TGCGCCAGCAGCCCTACTCGGACAGGGCTCATGAACACTGAAGCTTTCTTT
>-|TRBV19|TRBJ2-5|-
CASSIVFGSIAETQYF
TGTGCCAGTAGTATAGTTTTCGGATCTATTGCGGAGACCCAGTACTTC
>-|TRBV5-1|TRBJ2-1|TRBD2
CASSRDGGSYNEQFF
TGCGCCAGCAGCCGGGACGGGGGGTCCTACAATGAGCAGTTCTTC
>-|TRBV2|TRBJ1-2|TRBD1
CASSRTGGYYGYTF
TGTGCCAGCAGCCGGACAGGGGGCTACTATGGCTACACCTTC
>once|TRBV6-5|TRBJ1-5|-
CASSYAGGGNQPQHF
TGTGCCAGCAGTTACGCGGGGGGGGGCAATCAGCCCCAGCATTTT
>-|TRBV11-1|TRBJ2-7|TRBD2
CASSQGLAGAYEQYF
TGTGCCAGCAGCCAGGGACTAGCGGGAGCCTACGAGCAGTACTTC
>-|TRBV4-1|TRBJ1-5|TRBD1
CASSQAHGTGRSNQPQHF
TGCGCCAGCAGCCAAGCCCACGGGACAGGGCGATCCAATCAGCCCCAGCATTTT
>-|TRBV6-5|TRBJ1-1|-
CASSGAGITEAFF
TGTGCCAGCAGTGGGGCAGGAATCACTGAAGCTTTCTTT
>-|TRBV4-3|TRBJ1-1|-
CASSQGLIQSTEAFF
TGCGCCAGCAGCCAAGGTCTGATTCAGAGCACTGAAGCTTTCTTT
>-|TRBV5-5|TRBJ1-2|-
CASSLDSNYGYTF
TGTGCCAGCAGCCTGGACAGTAACTATGGCTACACCTTC
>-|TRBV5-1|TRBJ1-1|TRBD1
CASSLGTGGLMNTEAFF
TGCGCCAGCAGCTTGGGGACAGGGGGGCTTATGAACACTGAAGCTTTCTTT
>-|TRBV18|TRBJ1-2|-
CASQLSWIQGDGYTF
TGTGCCAGCCAATTAAGTTGGATCCAGGGTGATGGCTACACCTTC
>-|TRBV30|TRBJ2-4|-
CAWSVPGWGAKNIQYF
TGTGCCTGGAGTGTCCCAGGGTGGGGGGCCAAAAACATTCAGTACTTC
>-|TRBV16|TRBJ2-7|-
CASSRGFSSYEQYF
TGTGCCAGCAGCCGCGGATTTAGCTCCTACGAGCAGTACTTC
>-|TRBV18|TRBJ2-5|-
CASSTRGETQYF
TGTGCCAGCTCCACAAGGGGAGAGACCCAGTACTTC
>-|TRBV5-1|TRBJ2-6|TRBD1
CASSWGQPSSGANVLTF
TGCGCCAGCAGCTGGGGACAGCCCAGCTCTGGGGCCAACGTCCTGACTTTC
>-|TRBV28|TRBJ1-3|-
CASSRNSGSGNTIYF
TGTGCCAGCAGTCGCAACTCAGGCTCTGGAAACACCATATATTTT
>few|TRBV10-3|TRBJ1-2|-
CAISPGQLNYGYTF
TGTGCCATCAGCCCGGGACAACTTAACTATGGCTACACCTTC
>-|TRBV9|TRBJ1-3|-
CASSVDPGNTIYF
TGTGCCAGCAGCGTAGATCCTGGAAACACCATATATTTT
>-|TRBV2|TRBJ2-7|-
CASRPDSYEQYF
TGTGCCAGCAGGCCCGACAGCTACGAGCAGTACTTC
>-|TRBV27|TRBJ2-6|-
CASSSGANVLTF
TGTGCCAGCAGTTCTGGGGCCAACGTCCTGACTTTC
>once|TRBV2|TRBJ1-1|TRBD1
CASSATGGDTEAFF
TGTGCCAGCAGTGCGACAGGGGGCGACACTGAAGCTTTCTTT
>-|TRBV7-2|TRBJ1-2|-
CASRGRNRPYFNYGYTF
TGTGCCAGCAGGGGGCGGAACAGGCCGTACTTTAACTATGGCTACACCTTC
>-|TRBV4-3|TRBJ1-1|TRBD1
CASSLYHRGAGNTEAFF
TGCGCCAGCAGCCTCTACCACAGGGGGGCGGGGAACACTGAAGCTTTCTTT
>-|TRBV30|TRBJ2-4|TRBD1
CALTGGNIQYF
TGTGCCCTTACAGGGGGAAACATTCAGTACTTC
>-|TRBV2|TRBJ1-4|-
CASEGGLGEKLFF
TGTGCCAGCGAAGGGGGTCTGGGTGAAAAACTGTTTTTT
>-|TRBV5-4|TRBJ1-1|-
CASSTRTESIEAFF
TGTGCCAGCAGCACGCGGACAGAATCCATTGAAGCTTTCTTT